Below, one TCR beta chain is given with its context. These data originate in a study of blood T cell repertoires in COVID-19. Study in general: Acute-phase and convalescent COVID-19 samples originated in the United States, Italy and Spain.

There are 13 residues in the CDR3. Germline V gene data show CDR1 as MNHEY and CDR2 as SVGAGI. Trimming cost V 7 bases and J 3 bases, with 12 bases left between them. Profiled with immunoSEQ multiplex PCR; TCRdb holds only in-frame clones, not every one. The data contain 70,000 to 80,000 clones, approximately 88% of them singletons. The source material was peripheral blood. This chain links TRBV6-5 with TRBJ1-1; no reliable D call. This sequence was found in a human donor in a cohort sampled during active COVID-19. CDR3 DNA: TGTGCCAGCATGATTGAGGCAGACACTGAAGCTTTCTTT. It is translated as CASMIEADTEAFF.